These 24 T cell receptor beta chains originate from one sample sequenced in a study of tumor and adjacent non-tumor tissue in lung cancer (dated by TCRdb to 2016 to 2019). The library was prepared using multiplex PCR. TCRdb names Illumina HiSeq 2500 as the instrument used. TCRbeta libraries were constructed through three rounds of nested PCR with primers (Table S4) according to protocols modified from ARM-PCR. TCRdb reran the public reads through fastp at Q25 and MiXCR, keeping productive beta chains. Merged by CDR3 protein, the rows form single entries marked with the most common genes and DNA. The sample contains about 76,000 distinct CDR3 sequences, around two thirds of them found a single time. The biggest ten clones account for approximately 12% of the sample. Bulk unsorted tissue served as the source for RNA extraction, and RNA quality was assessed using a NanoDrop ND-1000 and an Agilent 2100.

Sequencing input: lung tumor tissue. The origin of the receptors is a woman aged 70-85 years with non-small cell lung cancer.

On this clonotype itself: This clone may be a read error of a much larger clone one base away. This rearrangement joins TRBV14 to TRBJ1-2; no definite D call. The CDR3 is 14 residues long. Germline CDR1 and CDR2: SGHDN and FVKESK. CDR3: CTSSQDRGLVGYTF. CDR3 coding DNA: TGTACCAGCAGCCAAGATCGGGGATTAGTCGGCTACACCTTC.

A remark on this clonotype: A junction boundary mismatches the germline segment, possibly from a read error. The chain combines TRBV6-5 with TRBJ1-5; D is ambiguous. Germline assignment: CDR1 MNHEY and CDR2 SVGAGI. The CDR3 has 14 amino acids. The CDR3 loop reads CASSYSSGLQSQHF. In nucleotides, the CDR3 is TGTGCCAGCAGTTACTCTTCTGGGTTACAGTCCCAACATTTT.

With respect to this clonotype: The CDR3 end shows no conserved phenylalanine or tryptophan, and so a read error is likely. CDR3 sequence (DNA): TGTGCCAGCAGTTTAGCGGGAGCGGACAATGAGCAGTTCTTG. The encoded protein is CASSLAGADNEQFL. This chain uses TRBV28 with TRBJ2-1, with TRBD2 identical over 7 bases. Germline CDR1 reads MDHEN; CDR2 reads SYDVKM. Germline trimming cut 2 bases from V and 5 bases from J; bases unmatched to any gene: 3. CDR3 length: 14 residues.

This clonotype was counted ten times or more. This CDR3 reads CASRNTGPGQVSYEQYF. The CDR3 DNA follows: TGTGCCAGCAGGAATACGGGACCGGGACAGGTCTCCTACGAGCAGTACTTC. The chain recombines TRBV7-9 with TRBJ2-7; 8 bases are a match to TRBD1. V dropped 6 bases and J dropped 0; count of bases not matched to a gene: 13. This CDR3 is built from 17 residues. In germline, CDR1 is SEHNR, CDR2 FQNEAQ (reference sequence).

As for this clonotype: At one of its ends the junction is not consistent with the germline gene, which may arise from a read error. This sequence joins TRBV5-5 and TRBJ2-7; D is unresolved. Germline V gene data show CDR1 as SGHKS and CDR2 as YYEKEE (reference sequence). CDR3 length equals 15 residues. The CDR3: CASNLVPRVVSGGNF. CDR3 sequence (DNA): TGTGCCAGCAACTTGGTCCCACGAGTAGTCTCCGGTGGGAACTTC.

The chain employs TRBV2 and TRBJ2-3; 10 bases are shared with TRBD2. Germline lookup yields CDR1 SNHLY and CDR2 FYNNEI. The junction had 12 bases not matched to a gene; V was cut back by 6 bases and J by 6 bases. The length of the CDR3 is 16 residues. CDR3 amino acids: CASRLLAGTPGDTQYF. For the CDR3, the DNA is TGTGCCAGCAGGCTACTAGCGGGAACTCCCGGGGATACGCAGTATTTT.

The V and J genes are TRBV11-1 and TRBJ2-4; possible D gene TRBD1, 5 bases. This CDR3 has 16 residues. Germline-derived CDR1 and CDR2 are SGHAT and FQDESV (reference sequence). Between the trimmed V and J ends, which lost 5 bases and 0 bases, there was a span of 14 bases. CDR3 residues: CASSLSDSLAKNIQYF. The DNA for the CDR3 is TGTGCCAGCAGCCTAAGCGACAGTCTAGCCAAAAACATTCAGTACTTC. The full variable domain, completed using reference TRBV11-1 and TRBJ2-4, is EAEVAQSPRYKITEKSQAVAFWCDPISGHATLYWYRQILGQGPELLVQFQDESVVDDSQLPKDRFSAERLKGVDSTLKIQPAELGDSAMYLCASSLSDSLAKNIQYFGAGTRLSVL.

The table lists this clonotype with a few counts. This chain connects TRBV20-1 to TRBJ2-3; 9 bases match TRBD1. Germline trimming cut 7 bases from V and 2 bases from J; bases unmatched to any gene: 7. From germline, CDR1 is DFQATT and CDR2 SNEGSKA (reference sequence). The CDR3 has 14 residues. The CDR3 sequence is CSVKQGAYTDTQYF. The CDR3 DNA follows: TGCAGTGTAAAACAGGGGGCCTACACAGATACGCAGTATTTT.

Comment on this clonotype: One base away lies a much larger clone, so this may be a sequencing read error. V gene TRBV20-1 combines with J gene TRBJ1-3, with D possibly TRBD1 on 5 matching bases. The germline gives CDR1 DFQATT, CDR2 SNEGSKA (reference sequence). Trimming took off 5 bases at V and 0 bases at J, with 11 bases between the two ends. CDR3 length equals 14 residues. The DNA of the CDR3 is TGCAGTGCTGCTGCAGGGACCTCTGGAAACACCATATATTTT. Protein product: CSAAAGTSGNTIYF.

The rearrangement links TRBV5-1 to TRBJ1-6; 7 positions match TRBD1. The V segment lost 6 bases and the J segment 5 bases; nucleotides outside the gene matches: 5. CDR3 length equals 14 residues. Germline CDR1 is SGHRS and CDR2 is YFSETQ. This chain's CDR3 is CASTLGQDNSPLHF. The DNA for the CDR3 is TGCGCCAGCACCTTAGGACAGGATAATTCACCCCTCCACTTT.

Points on this clonotype: Relative to the germline gene, one junction end is altered; a read error may explain this. The chain recombines TRBV6-5 with TRBJ2-2; 8 bases line up with TRBD1. The CDR3 is 16 residues long. CDR1 and CDR2 (germline): MNHEY, SVGAGI. The CDR3 DNA reads as TGTGCCAGCAGCCGAGGACAGGGAATCTCCACCGGGGAGATGTTTTTC. Amino acid sequence: CASSRGQGISTGEMFF.

This chain links TRBV11-3 with TRBJ1-5; maybe TRBD1 (5 bases). The V gene's germline CDR1 is SGHNT and CDR2 YENEEA. V lost 5 bases and J 1 base, leaving 18 bases between the germline ends. This CDR3 spans 17 amino acids. CDR3 coding DNA: TGTGCCAGCAGCCCACAAAGGGAGGGGATGAGCAATCAGCCCCAGCATTTT. It encodes CASSPQREGMSNQPQHF. Combining the CDR3 with reference TRBV11-3 and TRBJ1-5 gives the whole variable domain EAGVVQSPRYKIIEKKQPVAFWCNPISGHNTLYWYLQNLGQGPELLIRYENEEAVDDSQLPKDRFSAERLKGVDSTLKIQPAELGDSAVYLCASSPQREGMSNQPQHFGDGTRLSIL.

The chain carries TRBV29-1 and TRBJ1-4; tentatively, D is TRBD1 (5 bases). Germline V gene lookup returns CDR1 SQVTM and CDR2 ANQGSEA. The length of the CDR3 is 13 residues. CDR3 DNA sequence: TGCAGTGTTAGGGGTGGGAATAATGAAAAACTGTTTTTT. This encodes CSVRGGNNEKLFF.

Turning to this clonotype: This sequence may be a read error, since a much larger clone differs from it by one base. Because the CDR3 is missing its conserved closing phenylalanine or tryptophan, this is likely a read error. The genes are TRBV2 and TRBJ1-1, with a possible D match to TRBD1 (6 bases). Germline CDR1 reads SNHLY; CDR2 reads FYNNEI. The CDR3 is made up of 14 amino acids. V lost 7 bases to trimming and J lost 6 bases, with 18 bases between them. CDR3 residues: CASTVAGERAEAFY. The CDR3 bases are TGTGCCAGCACTGTTGCAGGGGAGCGGGCTGAAGCTTTCTAT.

The V gene is TRBV20-1, the J gene TRBJ2-1; 10 nucleotides agree with TRBD2. The CDR3 length is 14 residues. Germline values: CDR1 DFQATT, CDR2 SNEGSKA (reference sequence). The CDR3 here is CIGTPSGSVNEQFF. The CDR3 bases are TGCATTGGTACCCCTAGCGGGAGCGTCAATGAGCAGTTCTTC.

The chain recombines TRBV12-3 or TRBV12-4 with TRBJ2-7, with a tentative D call TRBD2 (6 bases). V was cut by 5 bases and J by 5 bases, with 13 bases left in between. The CDR3 length is 13 residues. The DNA of the CDR3 is TGTGCCAGCAGTCGCGGGAACTCACACGAGCAGTACTTC. The encoded protein is CASSRGNSHEQYF.

Comment on this clonotype: A junction end diverges from the germline sequence, so it may reflect a read error. The chain employs TRBV6-5 and TRBJ1-2; D may be TRBD1 (6 bases). The V gene's germline CDR1 is MNHEY and CDR2 SVGAGI. The CDR3 loop spans 17 amino acids. The chain's CDR3 is CPSSYLPVRGNDYGYTF. The CDR3 DNA follows: TGTCCCAGCAGTTACCTCCCAGTCAGGGGAAATGACTATGGCTACACCTTC.

Points on this clonotype: The CDR3 does not end in the conserved phenylalanine or tryptophan, so this is likely a read error. The V gene is TRBV28, the J gene TRBJ2-7; D is perhaps TRBD1 (6 bases). CDR3 length: 12 residues. Trimming removed 7 bases at V and 6 bases at J, with 13 bases between. Germline-derived CDR1 and CDR2 are MDHEN and SYDVKM. The CDR3 DNA reads as TGTGCCAGCACCTCCGGACAGTTCGAGCAGTACTCC. It codes for CASTSGQFEQYS.

This clonotype was counted at least ten times. This chain uses TRBV30 with TRBJ2-5; D gene uncertain. The CDR3 is made up of 14 amino acids. V was trimmed by 1 base and J by 0 bases, leaving 9 bases between them. The germline V gene encodes CDR1 GTSNPN and CDR2 SVGIG (reference sequence). The CDR3 loop is CAWSADRYQETQYF. CDR3 nucleotide sequence: TGTGCCTGGAGTGCGGATAGGTACCAAGAGACCCAGTACTTC. Combining the CDR3 with reference TRBV30 and TRBJ2-5 gives the whole variable domain SQTIHQWPATLVQPVGSPLSLECTVEGTSNPNLYWYRQAAGRGLQLLFYSVGIGQISSEVPQNLSASRPQDRQFILSSKKLLLSDSGFYLCAWSADRYQETQYFGPGTRLLVL.

Only a few counts were recorded for this clonotype. The chain couples TRBV11-2 to TRBJ2-3; D is possibly TRBD1 or TRBD2 (5 bases each). Trimming took off 4 bases at V and 1 base at J, with 9 bases between the two ends. The germline gives CDR1 SGHAT, CDR2 FQNNGV. The CDR3 is 14 amino acids. CDR3 sequence (DNA): TGTGCCAGCAGCTCGACAGCGGGCACAGATACGCAGTATTTT. Translation: CASSSTAGTDTQYF.

Concerning this clonotype: Compared with germline, one end of the junction differs, possibly owing to a read error. The chain couples TRBV29-1 to TRBJ1-2; D gene ambiguous. Looked up from germline, CDR1 is SQVTM and CDR2 is ANQGSEA. The CDR3 contains 15 residues. As DNA, the CDR3 is TGCAGCGCTGAAGATAGTCTTAGGGTTAGCTATGGCTACACCTTC. The encoded protein is CSAEDSLRVSYGYTF.

With respect to this clonotype: One junction end disagrees with the germline gene, perhaps due to a read error. In nucleotides, the CDR3 is TGTGCCAGCAGCTTAGATAGGAATTCACCCGTCCACTTT. The encoded protein is CASSLDRNSPVHF. V and J are TRBV7-2 and TRBJ1-6; no firm D call. Germline V lookup: CDR1 SGHTA, CDR2 FQGNSA. The CDR3 runs 13 residues.

The rearrangement uses TRBV10-3 and TRBJ2-3; TRBD1 aligns across 7 bases. The CDR3 has 15 residues. V was pared by 3 bases and J by 5 bases, with 8 bases of the junction left unmatched. In germline, CDR1 is ENHRY, CDR2 SYGVKD. This CDR3 reads CAISERQGVGDTQYF. Written as DNA, the CDR3 is TGTGCCATCAGTGAAAGACAGGGAGTAGGAGATACGCAGTATTTT.

In the case of this clonotype: This may be a read error, as it is one base from a much larger clone. The chain recombines TRBV14 with TRBJ1-2; 8 bases map to TRBD1. V lost 8 bases, J lost 1 base, and 9 bases stayed unmatched. Germline V lookup: CDR1 SGHDN, CDR2 FVKESK. This CDR3 has 15 residues. CDR3 in amino acids: CASGRLGQVNYGYTF. CDR3 sequence (DNA): TGTGCCAGCGGCCGCCTGGGACAGGTTAACTATGGCTACACCTTC.